A selection of T cell receptor beta chains follows, all from one sample in a study of shared clonotypes between healthy human individuals. This table comes from immunoSEQ multiplex PCR, and its TCRdb copy is limited to in-frame clones, with some not included. This table has around 700,000 clones, approximately 75% appearing once. The sequencing sample was made of memory CD4+ T cells sorted from blood. These receptors originate from a woman aged 25-40 years in good health. Both conserved end residues are part of each CDR3. Fields, in order: V gene, J gene, clone size, D gene, CDR3 protein, CDR3 DNA. The D gene is left open where the match is weak. Rows may omit the clone size; those that give it use once, few, many or a size class.

v_gene: TRBV20-1; j_gene: TRBJ2-5; abundance: -; d_gene: -; CDR3aa: CSARQETQYF; CDR3nt: TGCAGTGCGCGACAAGAGACCCAGTACTTC
v_gene: TRBV2; j_gene: TRBJ1-4; abundance: -; d_gene: -; CDR3aa: CASSEPGLLFF; CDR3nt: TGTGCCAGCAGTGAGCCGGGGCTACTGTTTTTT
v_gene: TRBV19; j_gene: TRBJ2-1; abundance: -; d_gene: TRBD2; CDR3aa: CASRVTGTSGTNIYNEQFF; CDR3nt: TGTGCCAGTAGAGTAACCGGGACTAGCGGGACCAATATATACAATGAGCAGTTCTTC
v_gene: TRBV1; j_gene: TRBJ2-7; abundance: once; d_gene: -; CDR3aa: CTSSQGRTGCYEQYF; CDR3nt: TGCACCAGCAGCCAAGGGCGGACAGGCTGTTACGAGCAGTACTTC
v_gene: TRBV19; j_gene: TRBJ2-7; abundance: -; d_gene: -; CDR3aa: CASSIGAGFYEQYF; CDR3nt: TGTGCCAGTAGTATTGGGGCGGGATTTTACGAGCAGTACTTC
v_gene: TRBV27; j_gene: TRBJ2-3; abundance: -; d_gene: TRBD2; CDR3aa: CASSLKVGGGGADTQYF; CDR3nt: TGTGCCAGCAGTTTAAAGGTCGGGGGCGGGGGGGCAGATACGCAGTATTTT
v_gene: TRBV10-2; j_gene: TRBJ2-5; abundance: -; d_gene: -; CDR3aa: CASSRASSQETQYF; CDR3nt: TGCGCCAGCTCCCGGGCCAGTAGTCAAGAGACCCAGTACTTC
v_gene: TRBV5-1; j_gene: TRBJ2-1; abundance: -; d_gene: TRBD2; CDR3aa: CASSGLAGGLAYNEQFF; CDR3nt: TGCGCCAGCAGCGGGCTAGCGGGGGGTTTGGCCTACAATGAGCAGTTCTTC
v_gene: TRBV11-2; j_gene: TRBJ1-5; abundance: -; d_gene: -; CDR3aa: CASSSQRDQPQHF; CDR3nt: TGTGCCAGCAGCTCCCAGCGGGATCAGCCCCAGCATTTT
v_gene: TRBV19; j_gene: TRBJ1-5; abundance: few; d_gene: -; CDR3aa: CASTIYPFGAGDSNQPQHF; CDR3nt: TGTGCCAGTACCATATACCCCTTTGGGGCAGGTGATAGCAATCAGCCCCAGCATTTT
v_gene: TRBV4-1; j_gene: TRBJ2-7; abundance: -; d_gene: -; CDR3aa: CASSLRQDYEQYF; CDR3nt: TGCGCCAGCAGCTTGAGACAGGACTACGAGCAGTACTTC
v_gene: TRBV7-3; j_gene: TRBJ2-3; abundance: few; d_gene: TRBD2; CDR3aa: CASSQMGLGGDTQYF; CDR3nt: TGTGCCAGCAGCCAAATGGGACTAGGGGGAGATACGCAGTATTTT
v_gene: TRBV18; j_gene: TRBJ2-2; abundance: -; d_gene: TRBD1; CDR3aa: CASSPGTAGTGELFF; CDR3nt: TGTGCCAGCTCACCAGGGACAGCCGGGACCGGGGAGCTGTTTTTT
v_gene: TRBV11-3; j_gene: TRBJ2-2; abundance: -; d_gene: -; CDR3aa: CASSLGWRTGELFF; CDR3nt: TGTGCCAGCAGCTTAGGCTGGCGGACCGGGGAGCTGTTTTTT
v_gene: TRBV5-5; j_gene: TRBJ1-2; abundance: few; d_gene: -; CDR3aa: CASSPFFGGGNYGYTF; CDR3nt: TGTGCCAGCAGCCCTTTTTTTGGGGGAGGTAACTATGGCTACACCTTC
v_gene: TRBV6-4; j_gene: TRBJ2-3; abundance: -; d_gene: TRBD2; CDR3aa: CASSEREGLFTQYF; CDR3nt: TGTGCCAGCAGTGAGCGGGAGGGCCTTTTTACGCAGTATTTT
v_gene: TRBV7-9; j_gene: TRBJ2-3; abundance: -; d_gene: -; CDR3aa: CASVYGTTDTQYF; CDR3nt: TGTGCCAGCGTCTACGGAACCACAGATACGCAGTATTTT
v_gene: TRBV11-2; j_gene: TRBJ2-2; abundance: -; d_gene: -; CDR3aa: CASSLVANTGELFF; CDR3nt: TGTGCCAGCAGCTTAGTTGCGAACACCGGGGAGCTGTTTTTT
v_gene: TRBV10-3; j_gene: TRBJ2-1; abundance: -; d_gene: TRBD2; CDR3aa: CARAGVGKFF; CDR3nt: TGTGCCAGGGCGGGGGTAGGGAAGTTCTTC
v_gene: TRBV28; j_gene: TRBJ2-7; abundance: -; d_gene: TRBD2; CDR3aa: CASSFSRLGSGKGYEQYF; CDR3nt: TGTGCCAGCAGTTTTTCCCGATTGGGTAGCGGGAAGGGCTACGAGCAGTACTTC
v_gene: TRBV6-1; j_gene: TRBJ1-3; abundance: -; d_gene: -; CDR3aa: CASSEPPFIGSTIYF; CDR3nt: TGTGCCAGCAGTGAACCCCCCTTTATCGGATCCACCATATATTTT
v_gene: TRBV29-1; j_gene: TRBJ2-3; abundance: -; d_gene: -; CDR3aa: CSVVQGGTDTQYF; CDR3nt: TGCAGCGTTGTTCAGGGCGGGACAGATACGCAGTATTTT
v_gene: TRBV4-1; j_gene: TRBJ1-1; abundance: few; d_gene: TRBD1; CDR3aa: CASSQGGQKNTEAFF; CDR3nt: TGCGCCAGCAGCCAAGGGGGACAGAAGAACACTGAAGCTTTCTTT
v_gene: TRBV28; j_gene: TRBJ1-1; abundance: -; d_gene: TRBD1; CDR3aa: CASSLSRDRGPLGSYTEAFF; CDR3nt: TGTGCCAGCAGTTTAAGCCGGGACAGGGGGCCGTTAGGTAGTTACACTGAAGCTTTCTTT
v_gene: TRBV6-1; j_gene: TRBJ1-1; abundance: few; d_gene: -; CDR3aa: CASSDRLEAFF; CDR3nt: TGTGCCAGCAGCGACAGGCTCGAAGCTTTCTTT
v_gene: TRBV28; j_gene: TRBJ2-2; abundance: -; d_gene: -; CDR3aa: CASSLSIGGISKLFF; CDR3nt: TGTGCCAGCAGTTTAAGCATAGGGGGGATTTCGAAGCTGTTTTTT
v_gene: TRBV4-1; j_gene: TRBJ1-1; abundance: -; d_gene: -; CDR3aa: CASSQVGQPVTEAFF; CDR3nt: TGCGCCAGCAGCCAAGTAGGCCAGCCGGTGACTGAAGCTTTCTTT
v_gene: TRBV18; j_gene: TRBJ2-7; abundance: few; d_gene: TRBD2; CDR3aa: CASSPRERENWDF; CDR3nt: TGTGCCAGCTCACCACGGGAGCGGGAGAACTGGGACTTC
v_gene: TRBV13; j_gene: TRBJ2-2; abundance: -; d_gene: TRBD2; CDR3aa: CASSYRASGRVNTGELFF; CDR3nt: TGTGCCAGCAGTTATAGGGCTAGCGGAAGAGTGAACACCGGGGAGCTGTTTTTT
v_gene: TRBV29-1; j_gene: TRBJ2-3; abundance: -; d_gene: -; CDR3aa: CSVEKSGARTDTQYF; CDR3nt: TGCAGCGTTGAAAAGTCGGGGGCAAGGACAGATACGCAGTATTTT
v_gene: TRBV19; j_gene: TRBJ2-4; abundance: once; d_gene: TRBD1; CDR3aa: CASTQTGLGNIQYF; CDR3nt: TGTGCCAGTACCCAGACAGGGCTTGGCAACATTCAGTACTTC
v_gene: TRBV11-3; j_gene: TRBJ2-4; abundance: -; d_gene: TRBD1; CDR3aa: CASSTGQGNIQYF; CDR3nt: TGTGCCAGCAGCACGGGACAGGGAAACATTCAGTACTTC
v_gene: TRBV18; j_gene: TRBJ1-1; abundance: -; d_gene: -; CDR3aa: CASSLGRKNTEAFF; CDR3nt: TGTGCCAGCTCACTCGGACGGAAAAACACTGAAGCTTTCTTT
v_gene: TRBV11-2; j_gene: TRBJ2-1; abundance: -; d_gene: -; CDR3aa: CASSLNPDNEQFF; CDR3nt: TGTGCCAGCAGCCTAAACCCGGACAATGAGCAGTTCTTC
v_gene: TRBV4-1; j_gene: TRBJ2-4; abundance: -; d_gene: -; CDR3aa: CASSHLGRGAKNIQYF; CDR3nt: TGCGCCAGCAGCCACCTAGGGAGGGGGGCCAAAAACATTCAGTACTTC
v_gene: TRBV19; j_gene: TRBJ2-2; abundance: -; d_gene: TRBD2; CDR3aa: CASSSGTSSTGELFF; CDR3nt: TGTGCCAGTAGTTCCGGGACTAGCAGCACCGGGGAGCTGTTTTTT
v_gene: TRBV6-1; j_gene: TRBJ1-2; abundance: few; d_gene: -; CDR3aa: CASSPRYYGYTF; CDR3nt: TGTGCCAGCAGTCCGAGGTACTATGGCTACACCTTC
v_gene: TRBV2; j_gene: TRBJ2-3; abundance: -; d_gene: -; CDR3aa: CASIVISTDTQYF; CDR3nt: TGTGCCAGCATAGTAATTAGCACAGATACGCAGTATTTT
v_gene: TRBV7-9; j_gene: TRBJ2-5; abundance: few; d_gene: -; CDR3aa: CASSSSRDTRTQYF; CDR3nt: TGTGCCAGCAGCTCCTCCCGGGACACTCGGACCCAGTACTTC
v_gene: TRBV18; j_gene: TRBJ2-5; abundance: -; d_gene: -; CDR3aa: CASSRAGRETQYF; CDR3nt: TGTGCCAGCTCACGGGCAGGTCGGGAGACCCAGTACTTC
v_gene: TRBV6-6; j_gene: TRBJ2-5; abundance: -; d_gene: -; CDR3aa: CASSYIQETQYF; CDR3nt: TGTGCCAGCAGTTACATTCAGGAGACCCAGTACTTC
v_gene: TRBV6-5; j_gene: TRBJ2-1; abundance: -; d_gene: -; CDR3aa: CASSYLRDNEQFF; CDR3nt: TGTGCCAGCAGTTACCTCAGGGACAATGAGCAGTTCTTC